This T cell receptor beta chain was obtained from a study of T cell repertoires in cytomegalovirus infection. Overall study context: Carrying CMV and the relevant HLA type showed in public TCR beta signatures.

TCRdb reprocessed the reads via MiXCR and lists one record per CDR3 protein. The sample includes some 400,000 distinct CDR3 sequences, roughly 30% seen only once; the top ten take approximately 15%. This clonotype was recorded a few times. The V end was cut by 4 bases, the J end by 2 bases, with 12 bases between. Looked up from germline, CDR1 is MNHGY and CDR2 is SAAAGT. The CDR3 contains 15 residues. The sequence derives from a human donor in good health (CMV status not recorded). Some clones in this sample may be carry-over from other donors' samples. This chain links TRBV6-8 with TRBJ1-3, with D possibly TRBD1 on 5 matching bases. Sequenced sample: PBMCs. CDR3 region: CASSSPGRPGNTIYF. The CDR3 DNA follows: TGTGCCAGCAGTTCCCCGGGACGGCCTGGAAACACCATATATTTT.